Listed here is a single T cell receptor beta chain. Its specificity is not known. The CDR3 contains 14 residues. Germline values: CDR1 SGHTA, CDR2 FQGNSA. Unmatched junction bases numbered 3, after V lost 1 base and J lost 4 bases. The data are from a study of cytomegalovirus exposure and HLA in healthy donors. Broader study findings: Per a later analysis, HLA-associated TCR beta chains showed more clonal expansion than other, equally common TCR beta chains. Association with HLA alleles at 0.05 false discovery rate was found for 15,000 to 20,000 TCR beta sequences in a later analysis.

13 Jbeta primers and 60 Vbeta primers were used for the PCR. Method: immunoSEQ multiplex PCR; TCRdb's copy keeps in-frame clones and lacks some. The profile covers some 170,000 clones, with under 80% appearing a single time and 2% to 3% taken by the ten largest. The source is a human donor in good health. The V call is TRBV7-2, the J call TRBJ1-2; 7 bases match TRBD1. The sample was PBMCs. As DNA, the CDR3 is TGTGCCAGCAGCTTAGGAGGGGGCCTCTATGGCTACACCTTC. Amino acid sequence: CASSLGGGLYGYTF.